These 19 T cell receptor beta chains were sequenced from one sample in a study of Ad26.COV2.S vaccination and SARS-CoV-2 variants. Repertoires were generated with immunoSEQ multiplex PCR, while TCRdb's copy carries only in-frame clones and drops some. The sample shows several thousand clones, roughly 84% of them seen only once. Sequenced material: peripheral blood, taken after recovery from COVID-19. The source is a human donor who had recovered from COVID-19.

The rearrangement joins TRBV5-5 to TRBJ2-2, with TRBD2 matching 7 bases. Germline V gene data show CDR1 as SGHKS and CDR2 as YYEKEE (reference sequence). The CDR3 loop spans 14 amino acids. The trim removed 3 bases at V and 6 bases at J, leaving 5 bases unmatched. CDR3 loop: CASSWEGSAGELFF. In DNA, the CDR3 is TGTGCCAGCAGCTGGGAGGGTAGCGCCGGGGAGCTGTTTTTT.

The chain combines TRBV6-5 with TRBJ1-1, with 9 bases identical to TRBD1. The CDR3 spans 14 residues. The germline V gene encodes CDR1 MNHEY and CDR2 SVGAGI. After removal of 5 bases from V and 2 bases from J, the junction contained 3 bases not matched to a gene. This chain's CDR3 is CASSKDRGNTEAFF. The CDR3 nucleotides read TGTGCCAGCAGTAAGGACAGGGGAAACACTGAAGCTTTCTTT.

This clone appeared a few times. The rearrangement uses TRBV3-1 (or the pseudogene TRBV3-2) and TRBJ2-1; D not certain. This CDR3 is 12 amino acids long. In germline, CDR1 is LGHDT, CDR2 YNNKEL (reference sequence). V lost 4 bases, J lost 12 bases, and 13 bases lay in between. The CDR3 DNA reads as TGTGCCAGCAGCCCGAGGACGGAGCGGCAGTTCTTC. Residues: CASSPRTERQFF.

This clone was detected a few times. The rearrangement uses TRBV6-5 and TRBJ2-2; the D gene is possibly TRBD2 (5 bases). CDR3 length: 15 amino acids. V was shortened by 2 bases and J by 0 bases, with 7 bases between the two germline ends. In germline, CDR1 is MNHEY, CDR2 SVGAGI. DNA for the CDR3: TGTGCCAGCAGTTACGCGGAGGCGAACACCGGGGAGCTGTTTTTT. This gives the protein CASSYAEANTGELFF.

The CDR3 loop reads CSVSRQGAGDTEAFF. The CDR3 nucleotides read TGCAGCGTTTCCAGACAGGGGGCCGGTGACACTGAAGCTTTCTTT. The rearrangement links TRBV29-1 to TRBJ1-1; 10 positions match TRBD1. The CDR3 extends over 15 amino acids. Germline V lookup: CDR1 SQVTM, CDR2 ANQGSEA. V shed 5 bases and J 3 bases; nucleotides not matched to a gene: 9.

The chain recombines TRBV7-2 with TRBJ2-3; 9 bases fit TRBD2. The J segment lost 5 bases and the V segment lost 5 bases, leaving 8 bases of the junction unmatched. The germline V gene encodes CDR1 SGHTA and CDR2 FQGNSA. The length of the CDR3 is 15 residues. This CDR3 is CASSPLAGAGDTQYF. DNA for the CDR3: TGTGCCAGCAGCCCCTTAGCGGGAGCGGGAGATACGCAGTATTTT.

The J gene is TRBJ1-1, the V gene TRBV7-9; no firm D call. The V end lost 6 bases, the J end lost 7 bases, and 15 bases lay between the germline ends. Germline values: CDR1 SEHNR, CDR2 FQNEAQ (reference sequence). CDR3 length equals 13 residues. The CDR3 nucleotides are TGTGCCAGCAGGAAGTCTCTTACTGATGAAGCTTTCTTT. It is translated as CASRKSLTDEAFF.

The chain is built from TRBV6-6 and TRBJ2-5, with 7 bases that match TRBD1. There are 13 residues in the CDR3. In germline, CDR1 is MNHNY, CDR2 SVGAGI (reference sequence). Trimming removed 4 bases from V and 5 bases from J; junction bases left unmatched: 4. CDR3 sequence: CASSWTGRETQYF. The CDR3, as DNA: TGTGCCAGCAGTTGGACAGGCCGGGAGACCCAGTACTTC.

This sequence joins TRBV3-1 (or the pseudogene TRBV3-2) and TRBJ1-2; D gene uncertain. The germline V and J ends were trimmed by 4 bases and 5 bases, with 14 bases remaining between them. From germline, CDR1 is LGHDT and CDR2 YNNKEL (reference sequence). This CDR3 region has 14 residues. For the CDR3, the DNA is TGTGCCAGCAGCCCAGAACTCACGGATTATGGCTACACCTTC. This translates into CASSPELTDYGYTF.

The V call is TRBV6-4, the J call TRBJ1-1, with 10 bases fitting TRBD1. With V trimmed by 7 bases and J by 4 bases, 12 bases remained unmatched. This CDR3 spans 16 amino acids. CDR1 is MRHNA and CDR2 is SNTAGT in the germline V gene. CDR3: CASIEDRGGGSTEAFF. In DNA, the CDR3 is TGTGCCAGCATCGAGGACAGGGGGGGAGGTAGCACTGAAGCTTTCTTT.

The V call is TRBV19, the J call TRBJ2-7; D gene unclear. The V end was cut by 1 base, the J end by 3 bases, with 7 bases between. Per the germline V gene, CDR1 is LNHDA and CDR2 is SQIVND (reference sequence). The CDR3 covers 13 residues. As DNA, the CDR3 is TGTGCCAGTAGTATAGGGGCCAGCTACGAGCAGTACTTC. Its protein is CASSIGASYEQYF. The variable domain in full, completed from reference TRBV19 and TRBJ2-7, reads DGGITQSPKYLFRKEGQNVTLSCEQNLNHDAMYWYRQDPGQGLRLIYYSQIVNDFQKGDIAEGYSVSREKKESFPLTVTSAQKNPTAFYLCASSIGASYEQYFGPGTRLTVT.

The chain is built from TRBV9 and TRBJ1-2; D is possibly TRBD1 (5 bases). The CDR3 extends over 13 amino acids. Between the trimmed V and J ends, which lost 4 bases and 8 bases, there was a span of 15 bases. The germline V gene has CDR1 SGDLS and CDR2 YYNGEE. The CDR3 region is CASSSWTGGGYTF. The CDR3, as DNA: TGTGCCAGCAGCTCTTGGACTGGGGGAGGCTACACCTTC.

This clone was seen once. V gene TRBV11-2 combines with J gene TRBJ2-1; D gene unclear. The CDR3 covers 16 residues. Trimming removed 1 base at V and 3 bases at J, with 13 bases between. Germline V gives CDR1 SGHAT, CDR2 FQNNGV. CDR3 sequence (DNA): TGTGCCAGCAGCTTAGGGGTCAGCTATCTCTACAATGAGCAGTTCTTC. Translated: CASSLGVSYLYNEQFF.

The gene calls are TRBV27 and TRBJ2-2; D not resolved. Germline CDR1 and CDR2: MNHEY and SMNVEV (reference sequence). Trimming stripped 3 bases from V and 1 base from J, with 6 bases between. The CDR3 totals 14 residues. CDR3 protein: CASSFWVNTGELFF. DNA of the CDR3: TGTGCCAGCAGTTTTTGGGTGAACACCGGGGAGCTGTTTTTT.

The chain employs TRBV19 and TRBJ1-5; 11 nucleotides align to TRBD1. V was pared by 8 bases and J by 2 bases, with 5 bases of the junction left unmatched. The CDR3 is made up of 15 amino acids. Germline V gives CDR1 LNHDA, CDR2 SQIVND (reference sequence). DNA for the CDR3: TGTGCCAGTGGAAGGACAGGGGGCGGCAATCAGCCCCAGCATTTT. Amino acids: CASGRTGGGNQPQHF.

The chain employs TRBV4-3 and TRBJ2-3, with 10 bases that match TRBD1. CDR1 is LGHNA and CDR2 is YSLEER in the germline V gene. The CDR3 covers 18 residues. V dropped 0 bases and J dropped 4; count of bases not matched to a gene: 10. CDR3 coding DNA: TGCGCCAGCAGCCAAGATCGTGCGGGGACAGGGGTGGCAGATACGCAGTATTTT. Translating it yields CASSQDRAGTGVADTQYF.

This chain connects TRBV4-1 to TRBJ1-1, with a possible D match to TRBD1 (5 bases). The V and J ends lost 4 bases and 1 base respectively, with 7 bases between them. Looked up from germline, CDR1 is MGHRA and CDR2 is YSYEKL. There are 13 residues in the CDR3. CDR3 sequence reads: CASSLDRNTEAFF. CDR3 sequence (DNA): TGCGCCAGCAGCCTCGACAGGAACACTGAAGCTTTCTTT.

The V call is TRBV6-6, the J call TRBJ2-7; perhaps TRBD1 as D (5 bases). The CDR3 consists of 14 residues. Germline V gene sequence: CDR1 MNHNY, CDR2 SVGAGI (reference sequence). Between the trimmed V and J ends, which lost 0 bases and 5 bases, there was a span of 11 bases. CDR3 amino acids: CASSYSPRGNEQYF. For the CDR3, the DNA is TGTGCCAGCAGTTACTCCCCAAGGGGCAACGAGCAGTACTTC.

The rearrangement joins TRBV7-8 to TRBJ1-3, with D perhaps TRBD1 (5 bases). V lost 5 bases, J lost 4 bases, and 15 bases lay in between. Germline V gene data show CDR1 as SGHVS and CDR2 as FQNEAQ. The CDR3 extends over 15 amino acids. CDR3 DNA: TGTGCCAGCAGCGCAAGGGAAGGGGACGGAAACACCATATATTTT. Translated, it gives CASSAREGDGNTIYF.